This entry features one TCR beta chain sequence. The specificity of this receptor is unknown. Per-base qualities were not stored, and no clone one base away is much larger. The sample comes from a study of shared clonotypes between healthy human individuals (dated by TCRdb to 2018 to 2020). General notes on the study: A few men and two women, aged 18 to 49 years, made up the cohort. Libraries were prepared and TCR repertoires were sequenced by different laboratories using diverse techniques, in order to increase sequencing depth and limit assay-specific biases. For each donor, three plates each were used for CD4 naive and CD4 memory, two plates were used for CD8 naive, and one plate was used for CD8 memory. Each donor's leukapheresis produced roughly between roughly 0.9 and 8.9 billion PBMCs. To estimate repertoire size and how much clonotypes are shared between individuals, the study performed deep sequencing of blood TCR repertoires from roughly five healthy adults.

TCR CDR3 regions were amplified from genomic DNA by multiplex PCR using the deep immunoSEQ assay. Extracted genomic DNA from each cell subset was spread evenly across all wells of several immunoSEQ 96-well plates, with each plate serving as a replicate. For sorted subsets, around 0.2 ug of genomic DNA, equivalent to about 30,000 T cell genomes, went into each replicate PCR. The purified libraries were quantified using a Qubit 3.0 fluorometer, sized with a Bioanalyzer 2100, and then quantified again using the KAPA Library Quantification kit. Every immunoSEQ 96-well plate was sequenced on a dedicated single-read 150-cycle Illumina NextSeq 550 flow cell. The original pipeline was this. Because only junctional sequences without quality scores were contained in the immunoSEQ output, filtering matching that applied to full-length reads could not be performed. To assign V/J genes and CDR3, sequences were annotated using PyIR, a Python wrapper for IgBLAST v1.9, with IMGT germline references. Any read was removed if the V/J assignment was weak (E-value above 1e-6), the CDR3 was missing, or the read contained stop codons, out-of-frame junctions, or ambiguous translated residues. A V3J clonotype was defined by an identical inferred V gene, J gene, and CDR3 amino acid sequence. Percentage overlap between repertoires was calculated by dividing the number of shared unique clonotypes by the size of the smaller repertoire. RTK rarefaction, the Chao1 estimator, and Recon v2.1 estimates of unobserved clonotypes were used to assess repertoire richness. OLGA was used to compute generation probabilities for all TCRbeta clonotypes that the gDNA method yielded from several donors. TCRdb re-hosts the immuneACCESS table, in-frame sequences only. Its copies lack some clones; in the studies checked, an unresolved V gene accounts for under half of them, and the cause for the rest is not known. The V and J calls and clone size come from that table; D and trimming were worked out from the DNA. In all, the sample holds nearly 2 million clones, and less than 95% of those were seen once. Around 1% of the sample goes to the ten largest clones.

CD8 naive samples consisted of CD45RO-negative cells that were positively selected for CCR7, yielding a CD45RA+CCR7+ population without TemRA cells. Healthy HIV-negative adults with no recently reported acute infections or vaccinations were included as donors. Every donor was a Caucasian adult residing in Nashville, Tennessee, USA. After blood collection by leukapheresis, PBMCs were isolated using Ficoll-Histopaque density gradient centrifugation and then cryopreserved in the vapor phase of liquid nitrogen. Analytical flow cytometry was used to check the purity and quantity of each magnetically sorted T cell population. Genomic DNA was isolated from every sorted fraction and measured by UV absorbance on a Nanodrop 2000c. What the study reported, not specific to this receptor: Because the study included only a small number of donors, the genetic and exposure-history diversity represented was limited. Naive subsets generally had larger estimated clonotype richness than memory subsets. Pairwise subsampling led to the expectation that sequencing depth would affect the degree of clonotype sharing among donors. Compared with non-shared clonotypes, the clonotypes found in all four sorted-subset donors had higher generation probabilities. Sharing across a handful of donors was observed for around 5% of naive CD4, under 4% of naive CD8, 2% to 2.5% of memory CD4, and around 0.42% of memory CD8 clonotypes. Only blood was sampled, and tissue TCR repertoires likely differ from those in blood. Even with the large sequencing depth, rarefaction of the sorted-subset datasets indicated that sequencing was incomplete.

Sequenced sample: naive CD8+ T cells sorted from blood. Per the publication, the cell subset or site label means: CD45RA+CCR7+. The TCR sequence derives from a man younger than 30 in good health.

The CDR3 here reads CASSSPGGVLYGYTF. DNA sequence: TGTGCCAGCAGTTCCCCCGGGGGGGTGTTATATGGCTACACCTTC. The rearranged chain carries TRBV6-6 and TRBJ1-2; possibly the D gene is TRBD1, per 5 matching bases. CDR1 and CDR2, looked up from the germline V gene (reference sequence), are MNHNY and SVGAGI. The germline ends are 17 bases apart after V is trimmed by 4 bases and J by 5 bases. The CDR3 goes from the cysteine to the phenylalanine over 15 residues. The retained sequence is limited to the CDR3, 45 bases, with the frame set at the first base.